This paragraph reports one T cell receptor (beta chain). TCRdb's copy holds only in-frame clones and misses some; the assay was immunoSEQ multiplex PCR. The table has hundreds of thousands of clones, over 75% seen once. CDR1 is MNHEY and CDR2 is SMNVEV in the germline V gene (reference sequence). The CDR3 consists of 14 residues. Trimming at V came to 5 bases and at J to 3 bases, leaving 5 bases not matched to a gene. This specimen belongs to a study of shared T cell receptors in the human thymus. The same data also contributed to another study, on human thymus T cells.

J is TRBJ2-7 and V is TRBV27, with 9 nucleotides matching TRBD1. The sequencing sample was made of thymocytes. This TCR came from a boy in the first two years of life with a congenital heart defect. The CDR3 DNA sequence: TGTGCCAGCAGTCCGGGACAGGGTCACTACGAGCAGTACTTC. Protein: CASSPGQGHYEQYF.